Following are 13 T cell receptor beta chains from one sample sequenced in a study of cytomegalovirus exposure and HLA in healthy donors. This PCR relied on a set of 60 Vbeta primers and 13 Jbeta primers. Only in-frame clones appear in the TCRdb table, and some are missing; sequencing was by immunoSEQ multiplex PCR. The data show about 210,000 clones, with around 88% seen just once and more than 0.25% held by the top ten. Sequenced input: PBMCs. These TCRs come from a woman in her 30s in good health and CMV-seronegative.

Remarks on this clone: One end of the junction fails to match germline, which may point to a read error. Other DNA sequences of this sample code for an identical CDR3. The V call is TRBV5-1, the J call TRBJ2-1; tentative D call: TRBD1 (6 bases). The germline gives CDR1 SGHRS, CDR2 YFSETQ. The CDR3 spans 17 residues. This CDR3 is CASSPRTAVSSYNEQFF. The CDR3 DNA follows: TGCGCCAGCAGCCCGCGGACAGCCGTGAGCTCCTATAATGAGCAGTTCTTC.

The V call is TRBV4-1, the J call TRBJ2-2; D is possibly TRBD1 (6 bases). Germline CDR1 reads MGHRA; CDR2 reads YSYEKL. CDR3 size: 14 residues. Trimming removed 2 bases at V and 3 bases at J, with 7 bases between. The CDR3 is CASSQHRDTGELFF. The CDR3 region has the DNA TGCGCCAGCAGCCAACACAGGGACACCGGGGAGCTGTTTTTT.

The chain is built from TRBV28 and TRBJ2-3, with D perhaps TRBD1 (6 bases). Trimming left V 3 bases short and J 9 bases short, with 10 bases between. Germline CDR1 is MDHEN and CDR2 is SYDVKM. The CDR3 runs 12 residues. CDR3 region: CASSFIRGTQYF. The CDR3 coding sequence is TGTGCCAGCAGTTTCATCAGGGGAACGCAGTATTTT.

The chain combines TRBV7-2 with TRBJ1-5, with D perhaps matching TRBD1 (6 bases). The CDR3 extends over 16 amino acids. Germline-derived CDR1 and CDR2 are SGHTA and FQGNSA. V was shortened by 4 bases and J by 1 base, with 14 bases between the two germline ends. CDR3 protein: CASSSGGGSSNQPQHF. The DNA of the CDR3 is TGTGCCAGCAGCTCCGGGGGGGGCAGCAGCAATCAGCCCCAGCATTTT.

The chain has TRBV27 and TRBJ2-7, with 8 bases lining up with TRBD2. The CDR3 runs 15 residues. V lost 6 bases to trimming and J lost 0 bases; unmatched junction nucleotides: 7. From germline, CDR1 is MNHEY and CDR2 SMNVEV (reference sequence). The CDR3 loop reads CASRPTSASSYEQYF. CDR3 DNA sequence: TGTGCCAGCAGGCCGACTAGCGCGAGCTCCTACGAGCAGTACTTC.

The V and J genes are TRBV6-5 and TRBJ2-5; D unclear. The CDR3 consists of 14 residues. The germline CDR1 and CDR2 sequences are MNHEY and SVGAGI. V shed 0 bases and J shed 4 bases, with 9 bases lying between them. CDR3 nucleotides: TGTGCCAGCAGTTACTCTGTAGATGCAGAGACCCAGTACTTC. Translation gives CASSYSVDAETQYF.

V gene TRBV7-8 combines with J gene TRBJ2-7; 10 bases are shared with TRBD2. The CDR3 is made up of 13 amino acids. Per germline, CDR1 SGHVS and CDR2 FQNEAQ. The J segment lost 4 bases and the V segment lost 7 bases, leaving 4 bases of the junction unmatched. CDR3 protein: CASTSSGRYEQYF. The CDR3 bases are TGTGCCAGCACCTCTAGCGGGAGATACGAGCAGTACTTC.

The genes are TRBV5-1 and TRBJ2-5; tentative D call: TRBD1 (5 bases). TRBJ2-7 matches the DNA end more closely, so the J call is doubtful. Germline CDR1 SGHRS, CDR2 YFSETQ. This CDR3 has 11 residues. The CDR3 here is CASRGRYEQYF. In DNA form, the CDR3 reads TGCGCCAGCAGGGGGCGCTACGAGCAGTACTTC.

This chain links TRBV19 with TRBJ1-2; D is unresolved. V lost 3 bases and J lost 2, with 13 bases in between. From germline, CDR1 is LNHDA and CDR2 SQIVND (reference sequence). The CDR3 runs to 15 residues. The CDR3 region is CASSIEDSINYGYTF. CDR3 bases: TGTGCCAGTAGTATCGAGGACTCTATAAACTATGGCTACACCTTC.

V and J are TRBV6-5 and TRBJ2-7, with D possibly TRBD2 on 6 matching bases. The CDR3 covers 14 residues. The germline V gene has CDR1 MNHEY and CDR2 SVGAGI. Trimming took off 8 bases at V and 2 bases at J, with 16 bases between the two ends. Here the CDR3 reads CASRRDFSTYEQYF. The CDR3 nucleotides read TGTGCCAGCCGCCGGGACTTTTCAACCTACGAGCAGTACTTC.

The J gene is TRBJ1-4, the V gene TRBV6-1; D not resolved. V was trimmed by 10 bases and J by 4 bases, leaving 10 bases between them. This CDR3 spans 12 amino acids. Per the germline V gene, CDR1 is MNHNS and CDR2 is SASEGT. CDR3 in amino acids: CATLGYNEKLFF. The CDR3 DNA sequence: TGTGCCACCCTGGGCTATAATGAAAAACTGTTTTTT.

The V and J genes are TRBV9 and TRBJ2-1, with TRBD2 identical over 12 bases. Trimming removed 6 bases from V and 7 bases from J; junction bases left unmatched: 8. This CDR3 has 15 amino acids. Germline CDR1 is SGDLS and CDR2 is YYNGEE. The CDR3 sequence: CASNLAGGPGNEQFF. The CDR3 region has the DNA TGTGCCAGCAATCTAGCGGGGGGGCCTGGGAATGAGCAGTTCTTC.

The V gene is TRBV7-9, the J gene TRBJ1-1, with TRBD1 matching 8 bases. Trimming at V came to 5 bases and at J to 1 base, leaving 3 bases not matched to a gene. Germline CDR1 SEHNR, CDR2 FQNEAQ (reference sequence). The CDR3 length is 14 residues. CDR3 DNA sequence: TGTGCCAGCAGCACCGGGACAGGGAACACTGAAGCTTTCTTT. Its protein product is CASSTGTGNTEAFF.